Listed here are 7 T cell receptor beta chains from one sample, sequenced in a study of T cells in Graves' hyperthyroidism and ophthalmopathy. The source material, RNA transcripts, was used to amplify TCR beta CDR3 regions. Using the HTBI primer set, a first-round RT-PCR was run on the TCR CDR3. MiXCR was run by TCRdb on the multiplex PCR reads, yielding one entry per CDR3 protein. Of around 380,000 distinct CDR3 sequences listed, about 14% are singletons. Sequenced sample: blood. Receptor source: a man in his thirties or forties with Graves' hyperthyroidism that later progressed to Graves' ophthalmopathy.

This clonotype was picked up many times. The rearrangement uses TRBV27 and TRBJ2-3, with 8 bases that match TRBD1. This CDR3 region has 18 residues. The junction had 16 bases not matched to a gene; V was cut back by 3 bases and J by 5 bases. Germline CDR1 MNHEY, CDR2 SMNVEV (reference sequence). The CDR3 spells CASSFLSPTGADVDTQYF. CDR3 DNA: TGTGCCAGCAGTTTCCTCTCCCCGACAGGGGCAGATGTAGATACGCAGTATTTT.

This clonotype turned up a few times. As DNA, the CDR3 is TGTGCCAGCAGTCTAGCGATCCAAGAGACCCAGTACTTC. Its translation: CASSLAIQETQYF. The chain employs TRBV6-1 and TRBJ2-5; D may be TRBD2 (6 bases). Germline V gives CDR1 MNHNS, CDR2 SASEGT. V shed 5 bases and J shed 1 base, with 8 bases lying between them. The CDR3 is made up of 13 amino acids.

This clonotype was observed a few times. The rearrangement links TRBV5-1 to TRBJ2-3; D is perhaps TRBD1 or TRBD2 (5 bases each). The CDR3 has 13 amino acids. CDR1 SGHRS and CDR2 YFSETQ come from the germline V gene. Trimming stripped 5 bases from V and 3 bases from J, with 10 bases between. The CDR3 DNA sequence: TGCGCCAGCAGGGGGGAAGGTACAGATACGCAGTATTTT. Translating gives CASRGEGTDTQYF.

V and J are TRBV9 and TRBJ2-1; 7 bases map to TRBD2. Germline values: CDR1 SGDLS, CDR2 YYNGEE. V lost 9 bases and J lost 4; bases outside the gene matches: 7. The CDR3 extends over 13 amino acids. In nucleotides, the CDR3 is TGTGCCACTGGGGGGGGTTCTTACAATGAGCAGTTCTTC. Encoded protein: CATGGGSYNEQFF.

The rearrangement joins TRBV25-1 to TRBJ2-5, with TRBD2 matching over 13 bases. Germline V gene lookup returns CDR1 MGHDK and CDR2 SYGVNS. J lost 5 bases, V lost 2 bases, and 14 bases had no gene match. This CDR3 comprises 19 residues. The CDR3 reads CASSEKSRTSGGLGETQYF. The CDR3 nucleotides read TGTGCCAGCAGTGAAAAGTCAAGGACTAGCGGGGGCCTAGGGGAGACCCAGTACTTC.

This clonotype was seen a handful of times. The chain is built from TRBV7-9 and TRBJ2-4; D unclear. The CDR3 consists of 14 residues. Trimming removed 2 bases from V and 2 bases from J, with 7 bases in between. Germline CDR1 is SEHNR and CDR2 is FQNEAQ (reference sequence). Here the CDR3 reads CASSLLDTKNIQYF. The CDR3 DNA is TGTGCCAGCAGCTTACTGGATACCAAAAACATTCAGTACTTC.

This clonotype has ten or more counts. V is TRBV11-3 and J is TRBJ1-4; D gene unclear. V shed 7 bases and J shed 0 bases, with 9 bases lying between them. The germline gives CDR1 SGHNT, CDR2 YENEEA. CDR3 length: 14 amino acids. CDR3 protein: CASKPGATNEKLFF. In DNA, the CDR3 is TGTGCCAGCAAGCCAGGTGCAACTAATGAAAAACTGTTTTTT. The full variable domain, its missing parts supplied by reference TRBV11-3 and TRBJ1-4, is EAGVVQSPRYKIIEKKQPVAFWCNPISGHNTLYWYLQNLGQGPELLIRYENEEAVDDSQLPKDRFSAERLKGVDSTLKIQPAELGDSAVYLCASKPGATNEKLFFGSGTQLSVL.